This is a list of T cell receptor beta chains from one sample in a study of shared clonotypes between healthy human individuals. The repertoire was sequenced with immunoSEQ multiplex PCR; TCRdb's copy has only in-frame clones and lacks some. The sample has some 800,000 clones, 80% to 95% seen once. The specimen was naive CD8+ T cells sorted from blood. These receptors originate from a man aged 25-45 years in good health. Both conserved end residues are part of each CDR3. D genes are given only for firm matches. Clone size, where shown, is once, few, many, or a class for clones that have expanded.

DNA: TGTGCCAGCAGTTCTTCCGGGACTAGCGTATTAATGGGGGAGACCCAGTACTTC
CDR3: CASSSSGTSVLMGETQYF
size: NA
J: TRBJ2-5
D: TRBD2
V: TRBV27

DNA: TGTGCCAGCAGCTTACCCCGGGACAGAGGAGCTAACTATGGCTACACCTTC
CDR3: CASSLPRDRGANYGYTF
size: NA
J: TRBJ1-2
D: TRBD1
V: TRBV7-8

DNA: TGTGCCAGCAGCCTGTTGGGAGGGGTCTACAATGAGCAGTTCTTC
CDR3: CASSLLGGVYNEQFF
size: NA
J: TRBJ2-1
D: TRBD2
V: TRBV9

DNA: TGTGCCAGCAGCTCGCAGACTAGCGGCCATGGCTCCCCCAATGAGCAGTTCTTC
CDR3: CASSSQTSGHGSPNEQFF
size: NA
J: TRBJ2-1
D: TRBD2
V: TRBV7-9

DNA: TGTGCCAGCAGTGATATGGTCAGGGAGGCCAAAAACATTCAGTACTTC
CDR3: CASSDMVREAKNIQYF
size: NA
J: TRBJ2-4
D: NA
V: TRBV6-1

DNA: TGTGCCAGCAGCTTGGCGGGAGGGGTCTACGAGCAGTACTTC
CDR3: CASSLAGGVYEQYF
size: NA
J: TRBJ2-7
D: TRBD2
V: TRBV5-5

DNA: TGTGCCAGCAGTACCACCCGGACTAGCTTAGGCTACAATGAGCAGTTCTTC
CDR3: CASSTTRTSLGYNEQFF
size: NA
J: TRBJ2-1
D: TRBD2
V: TRBV27

DNA: TGTGCCAGCAGTGACTTATATGGGACTGTTAGCAATCAGCCCCAGCATTTT
CDR3: CASSDLYGTVSNQPQHF
size: once
J: TRBJ1-5
D: NA
V: TRBV6-1

DNA: TGTGCCAGCAGTGACCCGAAAGGGGGGGACACTGAAGCTTTCTTT
CDR3: CASSDPKGGDTEAFF
size: once
J: TRBJ1-1
D: NA
V: TRBV25-1

DNA: TGTGCCAGCCGGGGGATAACCTACAATGAGCAGTTCTTC
CDR3: CASRGITYNEQFF
size: NA
J: TRBJ2-1
D: NA
V: TRBV2

DNA: TGTGCCAGCAGCCCATCAACGGGGCCGAACACCGGGGAGCTGTTTTTT
CDR3: CASSPSTGPNTGELFF
size: NA
J: TRBJ2-2
D: NA
V: TRBV7-9

DNA: TGTGCCAGTAGCCCGGAAGAGGGACAGGGTACCTACGAGCAGTACTTC
CDR3: CASSPEEGQGTYEQYF
size: NA
J: TRBJ2-7
D: TRBD1
V: TRBV19

DNA: TGTGCCAGCAGCTGGACTAGCGGGAGCCCTGCCTACAATGAGCAGTTCTTC
CDR3: CASSWTSGSPAYNEQFF
size: once
J: TRBJ2-1
D: TRBD2
V: TRBV7-2

DNA: TGTGCCAGCAGTTTTCGCGGGGTCCTCTCCTACGAGCAGTACTTC
CDR3: CASSFRGVLSYEQYF
size: NA
J: TRBJ2-7
D: NA
V: TRBV28

DNA: TGTGCCAGCAGCCTTGGGACTAGCGGGTTCGGCATTCAGTACTTC
CDR3: CASSLGTSGFGIQYF
size: NA
J: TRBJ2-4
D: TRBD2
V: TRBV11-3

DNA: TGTGCCAGCAGTTTGGGGACTTCATACAATGAGCAGTTCTTC
CDR3: CASSLGTSYNEQFF
size: once
J: TRBJ2-1
D: NA
V: TRBV28

DNA: TGTGCCAGCAGTGAATCTGGGGGCGGGACCAACTATGGCTACACCTTC
CDR3: CASSESGGGTNYGYTF
size: NA
J: TRBJ1-2
D: NA
V: TRBV25-1

DNA: TGTGCCAGCAGCTTAGAGGGGTCAGGTTACTATGGCTACACCTTC
CDR3: CASSLEGSGYYGYTF
size: NA
J: TRBJ1-2
D: NA
V: TRBV7-8

DNA: TGTGCCAGCAGTATGGGACAGGGCCTTCGCAATCAGCCCCAGCATTTT
CDR3: CASSMGQGLRNQPQHF
size: NA
J: TRBJ1-5
D: TRBD1
V: TRBV28